Shown below are 9 T cell receptor beta chains from a single sample sequenced in a study of somatic mutations in cytotoxic T cells in rheumatoid arthritis. TCRdb's copy holds only in-frame clones and misses some; the assay was immunoSEQ multiplex PCR. The sample consists of tens of thousands of clones, approximately 84% of them appearing once. Sequenced: CD8+ T cells sorted from blood. Every receptor here comes from a man aged 35-49 years in good health.

The rearrangement joins TRBV7-2 to TRBJ2-7; 8 bases line up with TRBD1. The CDR3 loop spans 15 amino acids. Unmatched junction bases numbered 5, after V lost 4 bases and J lost 0 bases. Germline V lookup: CDR1 SGHTA, CDR2 FQGNSA. DNA of the CDR3: TGTGCCAGCAGCTCCCAGGGGGCTAGCTCCTACGAGCAGTACTTC. This translates into CASSSQGASSYEQYF.

The chain joins TRBV4-2 to TRBJ2-5; D might be TRBD2 (6 bases). The CDR3 has 17 residues. CDR1 is LGHNA, CDR2 YNFKEQ, per germline. Trimming stripped 0 bases from V and 4 bases from J, with 18 bases between. CDR3: CASSQDLGGEGRETQYF. CDR3 nucleotide sequence: TGTGCCAGCAGCCAAGATTTGGGGGGAGAGGGGAGAGAGACCCAGTACTTC.

The V call is TRBV7-2, the J call TRBJ1-4; no definite D call. Germline V lookup: CDR1 SGHTA, CDR2 FQGNSA. The CDR3 spans 15 residues. V was clipped by 1 base and J by 3 bases, with 9 bases between them. CDR3 nucleotide sequence: TGTGCCAGCAGCTTAGGTGGAGGGTCTAATGAAAAACTGTTTTTT. It is translated as CASSLGGGSNEKLFF.

This chain connects TRBV5-1 to TRBJ2-5, with 9 bases that match TRBD2. Germline V gives CDR1 SGHRS, CDR2 YFSETQ. This CDR3 spans 16 amino acids. J gave up 3 bases and V 4 bases, and 10 bases lay outside the gene matches. In nucleotides, the CDR3 is TGCGCCAGCAGCACCTTTAGCGGGAGAAGGGAAGAGACCCAGTACTTC. Protein sequence: CASSTFSGRREETQYF. The complete variable domain, with remaining parts taken from reference TRBV5-1 and TRBJ2-5, reads KAGVTQTPRYLIKTRGQQVTLSCSPISGHRSVSWYQQTPGQGLQFLFEYFSETQRNKGNFPGRFSGRQFSNSRSEMNVSTLELGDSALYLCASSTFSGRREETQYFGPGTRLLVL.

The V and J genes are TRBV28 and TRBJ2-3; tentative D call: TRBD1 (6 bases). V lost 5 bases, J lost 4 bases, and 19 bases lay in between. The germline V gene encodes CDR1 MDHEN and CDR2 SYDVKM. This CDR3 region has 16 residues. CDR3 region: CASSLTRTEPADTQYF. The CDR3 nucleotides are TGTGCCAGCAGTCTAACACGGACAGAGCCTGCAGATACGCAGTATTTT.

Only a few counts were recorded for this clone. The chain carries TRBV4-1 and TRBJ1-1; D ambiguous. The germline V and J ends were trimmed by 0 bases and 1 base, with 9 bases remaining between them. CDR3 length: 15 amino acids. Per the germline V gene, CDR1 is MGHRA and CDR2 is YSYEKL. The CDR3: CASSQDQPSNTEAFF. The DNA of the CDR3 is TGCGCCAGCAGCCAAGATCAGCCTTCGAACACTGAAGCTTTCTTT.

This clone came up a few times. The rearrangement uses TRBV5-1 and TRBJ2-5; no clear D. The CDR3 consists of 18 residues. Deletions cut 1 base from V and 4 bases from J, with 23 bases between. The germline V gene has CDR1 SGHRS and CDR2 YFSETQ. The CDR3 region has the DNA TGCGCCAGCAGCTTGCTGGGTGCTAACCAGCCCGGTCGAGAGACCCAGTACTTC. It is translated as CASSLLGANQPGRETQYF. Combining the CDR3 with reference TRBV5-1 and TRBJ2-5 gives the whole variable domain KAGVTQTPRYLIKTRGQQVTLSCSPISGHRSVSWYQQTPGQGLQFLFEYFSETQRNKGNFPGRFSGRQFSNSRSEMNVSTLELGDSALYLCASSLLGANQPGRETQYFGPGTRLLVL.

In this sample, this clone turned up a few times. The chain is built from TRBV27 and TRBJ2-4; no firm D call. CDR3 length: 15 amino acids. CDR1 is MNHEY and CDR2 is SMNVEV in the germline V gene (reference sequence). V was clipped by 5 bases and J by 1 base, with 12 bases between them. The CDR3: CASSQAPGAKNIQYF. The CDR3 coding sequence is TGTGCCAGCAGTCAGGCCCCGGGTGCCAAAAACATTCAGTACTTC.

This chain connects TRBV6-1 to TRBJ1-4, with TRBD1 as a possible D gene (5 bases). Germline values: CDR1 MNHNS, CDR2 SASEGT. Deletions cut 3 bases from V and 7 bases from J, with 12 bases between. The CDR3 totals 14 residues. The CDR3 region is CASSERQGSEKLFF. The CDR3 DNA sequence: TGTGCCAGCAGTGAGCGGCAGGGAAGTGAAAAACTGTTTTTT.